Listed here is a single T cell receptor (beta chain). As yet, its antigen is unknown. The V and J ends lost 3 bases and 0 bases respectively, with 7 bases between them. This CDR3 comprises 14 residues. CDR1 is LNHDA, CDR2 SQIVND, per germline (reference sequence). The entry originates in a study of T cell responses to AZD1222 COVID-19 vaccine. Regarding the study as a whole: The study sampled repertoires only after the peak T cell response.

Clones were sequenced by immunoSEQ multiplex PCR, and TCRdb holds only the in-frame ones, with some missing. The data show 150,000 or so clones, with 90% seen just once and 6.9% held by the top ten. The chain recombines TRBV19 with TRBJ2-3, with no clear D. The receptor's source is an adult in good health. The source was peripheral blood, collected on day 0 of AZD1222 vaccination. The CDR3 DNA is TGTGCCAGTAGTATTGACGGGAGCACAGATACGCAGTATTTT. As protein: CASSIDGSTDTQYF.